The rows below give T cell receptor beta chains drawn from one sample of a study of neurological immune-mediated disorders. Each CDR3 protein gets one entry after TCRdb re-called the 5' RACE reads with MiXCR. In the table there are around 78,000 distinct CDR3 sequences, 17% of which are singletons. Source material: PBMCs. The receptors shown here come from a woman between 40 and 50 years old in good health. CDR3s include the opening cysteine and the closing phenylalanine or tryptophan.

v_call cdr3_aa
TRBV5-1 CASSLQQDGYTF
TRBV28 CACTSSGRTDTQYF
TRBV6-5 CASTRRRMSNSPLHF
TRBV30 CAWSADRDYGYTF
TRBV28 CASSQGLDTEAFF
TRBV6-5 CASRLRVLMTGELFF
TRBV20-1 CSASQDRSTEAFF
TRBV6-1 CASSDRRAVLWVEYF
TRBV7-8 CASSFPYTQGSNGYTF
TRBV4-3 CASSQGTSGGISTDTQYF
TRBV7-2 CASSLDRGGGADTQYF
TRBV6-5 CASSYSLGLAVTDTQYF
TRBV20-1 CSASSRPVSTDTQYF
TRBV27 CAAGGRVAFF
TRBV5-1 CASSFEGGGGDTQYF
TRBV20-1 CSARTSGGLSTDTQYF
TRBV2 CASSEESGGTGGTNEQFF
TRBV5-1 CASSGLQGLEGYTF
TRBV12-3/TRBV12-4 CASSLGPASSYNEQFF
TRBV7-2 CASSRSGDNTDTQYF
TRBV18 CASSPPSPYNEQFF
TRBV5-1 CASSPLVGQINSPLHF
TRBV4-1 CASSQAGGITGELFF
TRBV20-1 CSASGGGTGELFF
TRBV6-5 CASRPRGSNTEAFF
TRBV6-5 CASSNRDRGFAFF
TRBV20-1 CSASDILNTEAFF
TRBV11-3 CASSLGARETQYF
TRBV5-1 CASSLAGTGWPGELFF
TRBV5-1 CASAGSTDTQYF
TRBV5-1 CASSLKVLGLAGVHEQFF
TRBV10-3 CAISANSGGTYEQYF
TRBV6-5 CASSYSNEQFF
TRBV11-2 CASSPDYEQYF
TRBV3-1 CASNGDGGIRADTQYF
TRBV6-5 CASSSLLKVLARELFF
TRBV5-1 CASSPTVPGQGGQFF
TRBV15 CATSRGDLGYNSPLHF
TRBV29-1 CSVSLGITEAFF
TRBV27 CASSFADRVGETQYF
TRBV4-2 CASSHVWDFPKSSNQPQHF
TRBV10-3 CAISGTGNTEAFF
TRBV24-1 CATSDHRETQYF